This is a list of T cell receptor beta chains from one sample in a study of cytotoxic CD8 clonotypes in ibrutinib-treated CLL. Generated by immunoSEQ multiplex PCR, the TCRdb table keeps only in-frame clones and is missing some. The profile shows approximately 300,000 clones, around four fifths of them singletons. The sample was PBMCs, taken before ibrutinib treatment. These receptors came from a human donor with chronic lymphocytic leukemia. CDR3s include the opening cysteine and the closing phenylalanine or tryptophan. Fields, in order: CDR3 protein, CDR3 DNA, V gene, clone size, D gene, J gene. A D gene is named only where the DNA matches it firmly. A clone size is listed for some rows: how often the clone was seen (once, few, many), or a class if it is expanded.

CASGSTASGRDNTGELFF	TGTGCTAGTGGTTCTACCGCTAGCGGGAGGGATAACACCGGGGAGCTGTTTTTT	TRBV12-5	.	TRBD2	TRBJ2-2
CSARADNEQFF	TGCAGTGCTAGAGCGGACAATGAGCAGTTCTTC	TRBV20-1	.	.	TRBJ2-1
CASRRWDSSYEQYF	TGTGCCAGCAGACGATGGGACAGCTCCTACGAGCAGTACTTC	TRBV28	few	TRBD1	TRBJ2-7
CSVLQAGTGGDEQFF	TGCAGCGTTCTACAAGCCGGGACAGGGGGGGATGAGCAGTTCTTC	TRBV29-1	.	TRBD1	TRBJ2-1
CASSPGTGVYEQYF	TGCGCCAGCAGCCCAGGGACAGGGGTGTACGAGCAGTACTTC	TRBV4-3	once	TRBD1	TRBJ2-7
CASSDDGLWNEQFF	TGTGCCAGCAGTGATGATGGGCTGTGGAATGAGCAGTTCTTC	TRBV6-1	.	.	TRBJ2-1
CASGTSGRRTGELFF	TGTGCCAGCGGCACTAGCGGGAGGAGGACCGGGGAGCTGTTTTTT	TRBV19	.	TRBD2	TRBJ2-2
CASSEGQGLSTDTQYF	TGTGCCAGCAGTGAAGGGCAGGGACTTAGCACAGATACGCAGTATTTT	TRBV6-1	.	.	TRBJ2-3
CASSVGGSSYGYTF	TGTGCCAGCAGCGTAGGGGGGAGTAGCTATGGCTACACCTTC	TRBV9	few	.	TRBJ1-2
CASSPQVLSGQNTIYF	TGTGCCAGCAGCCCTCAGGTCCTTAGTGGCCAGAACACCATATATTTT	TRBV7-2	.	.	TRBJ1-3
CSVDKRLAPDEQFF	TGCAGCGTTGATAAGAGACTAGCGCCTGATGAGCAGTTCTTC	TRBV29-1	.	TRBD2	TRBJ2-1
CASSVTSYSNQPQHF	TGTGCCAGCAGCGTTACATCTTATAGCAATCAGCCCCAGCATTTT	TRBV9	.	.	TRBJ1-5
CASSIAGAYNEQFF	TGTGCCAGCAGTATAGCGGGAGCCTACAATGAGCAGTTCTTC	TRBV9	.	TRBD2	TRBJ2-1
CSAIQNTEAFF	TGCAGTGCTATACAGAACACTGAAGCTTTCTTT	TRBV20-1	few	.	TRBJ1-1
CASSLDSYEEQYF	TGTGCCAGCAGTTTGGACAGCTACGAGGAGCAGTACTTC	TRBV28	.	.	TRBJ2-7
CAISEPDRAEETQYF	TGTGCCATCAGTGAGCCTGACAGGGCTGAAGAGACCCAGTACTTC	TRBV10-3	.	TRBD1	TRBJ2-5
CASSLTSGSGREQFF	TGTGCCAGCAGCTTGACTAGCGGGAGTGGGCGTGAGCAGTTCTTC	TRBV7-9	.	TRBD2	TRBJ2-1
CASSQFLGETQYF	TGTGCCAGCAGCCAATTTCTGGGGGAGACCCAGTACTTC	TRBV11-2	.	.	TRBJ2-5
CASSRIAGDRTGELFF	TGTGCCAGCAGCCGCATAGCGGGAGATCGAACCGGGGAGCTGTTTTTT	TRBV7-3	.	TRBD2	TRBJ2-2
CASSQVGNSYNYGYTF	TGTGCCAGCAGCCAAGTCGGAAACAGTTACAACTATGGCTACACCTTC	TRBV4-2	.	.	TRBJ1-2
CASSPSWGDSVGSDEQFF	TGTGCCAGCAGCCCCTCCTGGGGGGACTCCGTGGGGTCGGATGAGCAGTTCTTC	TRBV9	.	.	TRBJ2-1
CASSIVAGTNTGELFF	TGTGCCAGTAGTATAGTAGCGGGAACCAACACCGGGGAGCTGTTTTTT	TRBV19	few	TRBD2	TRBJ2-2
CASSQDRTRYEQYF	TGCGCCAGCAGCCAAGATCGGACCCGCTACGAGCAGTACTTC	TRBV4-3	.	.	TRBJ2-7
CASSLNQYNEQFF	TGTGCCAGCAGCTTAAACCAGTACAATGAGCAGTTCTTC	TRBV7-6	.	.	TRBJ2-1
CAWMDVAGVGEQYF	TGTGCCTGGATGGATGTAGCGGGAGTGGGTGAGCAGTACTTC	TRBV30	.	TRBD2	TRBJ2-7
CASSHRQGEHYEQFF	TGTGCCAGCAGCCACCGACAGGGGGAACACTATGAGCAGTTCTTC	TRBV7-9	.	TRBD1	TRBJ2-1
CASRDSDSLYNEQFF	TGTGCCAGCAGGGACTCGGACAGCCTCTACAATGAGCAGTTCTTC	TRBV7-6	.	.	TRBJ2-1
CASSLDHDTEAFF	TGTGCCAGCAGCTTAGATCATGATACTGAAGCTTTCTTT	TRBV11-2	.	.	TRBJ1-1
CASSLASMPLAGANVLTF	TGCGCCAGCAGCTTGGCTTCAATGCCCCTGGCCGGGGCCAACGTCCTGACTTTC	TRBV5-1	.	.	TRBJ2-6
CASSVQGNYNEQFF	TGTGCCAGCAGCGTTCAAGGTAACTACAATGAGCAGTTCTTC	TRBV9	.	.	TRBJ2-1
CASSPSGLAKNIQYF	TGTGCCAGCAGCCCCAGCGGCCTAGCCAAAAACATTCAGTACTTC	TRBV9	.	.	TRBJ2-4
CASSLALAGRQETQYF	TGCGCCAGCAGCTTGGCCCTGGCGGGTCGCCAAGAGACCCAGTACTTC	TRBV5-1	.	.	TRBJ2-5
CASSPELLGAGYEQYF	TGTGCCAGCAGCCCGGAGCTTTTGGGGGCTGGCTACGAGCAGTACTTC	TRBV5-6	once	.	TRBJ2-7
CATLLAGQETQYF	TGTGCCACTTTACTAGCGGGCCAAGAGACCCAGTACTTC	TRBV15	.	TRBD2	TRBJ2-5
CASSRWNEQFF	TGTGCCAGCAGTAGATGGAATGAGCAGTTCTTC	TRBV6-5	.	.	TRBJ2-1
CASSPRWRDTQYF	TGTGCCAGCAGCCCCCGATGGAGAGATACGCAGTATTTT	TRBV13	.	.	TRBJ2-3